Sequencing of this TCR beta chain was carried out in a study of graft-versus-host responses after intestinal transplantation. Study as a whole: Tacrolimus and steroids were given for three to four years to all recipients after anti-thymocyte globulin induction.

Data came from immunoSEQ multiplex PCR; TCRdb stores just in-frame clones and leaves some out. The sample consists of approximately 6,000 clones, approximately 69% of them appearing once. Graft-derived tissue was subjected to processing to liberate intraepithelial and lamina propria lymphocytes. V dropped 2 bases and J dropped 4; count of bases not matched to a gene: 7. The CDR3 spans 16 residues. Germline assignment: CDR1 LGHNT and CDR2 FRNRAP. The sample was ileum tissue, taken around 290 days after intestinal transplant. The chain recombines TRBV12-5 with TRBJ2-2, with TRBD1 identical over 7 bases. The sequence came from a human patient who received an intestinal transplant, so some T cells may come from the graft donor. The CDR3 DNA sequence: TGTGCTAGTGGTTTGAACAGGGGAAGCGGCACCGGGGAGCTGTTTTTT. Translation gives CASGLNRGSGTGELFF.